This T cell receptor (beta chain) comes out of a study of CD8 T cells in Susac syndrome. The count of this clonotype is one. This CDR3 is 14 amino acids long. The trim removed 2 bases at V and 5 bases at J, leaving 5 bases unmatched. Germline V gene data show CDR1 as LGHDT and CDR2 as YNNKEL (reference sequence). Sequencing targeted TCR beta in blood CD8+ and CD4+ T cells. Patients with stable or active relapsing-remitting disease, all of them treatment-naive, made up the multiple sclerosis controls. Negative isolation was used for CD8+ and CD4+ T cells and FACS enrichment for TEMRA cells. The authors reverse transcribed about 0.5 to 1 ug RNA with random hexamers. Multiplex immunoSEQ PCR targeted 54 Vbeta and 13 Jbeta TCR beta segments. TCRdb used MiXCR to reprocess the immunoSEQ multiplex PCR reads, holding one entry per CDR3 protein. The repertoire has about 210,000 distinct CDR3 sequences, 95% of them found once; the top ten carry roughly 0.1%.

The TCR originated in a human donor with multiple sclerosis. The rearrangement joins TRBV3-1 to TRBJ2-7, with 8 bases fitting TRBD1. Sequenced: CD4+ T cells from PBMCs. In DNA form, the CDR3 reads TGTGCCAGCAGCCAAAAGCCCAGGGGGCACGAGCAGTACTTC. Translating gives CASSQKPRGHEQYF.